The clone carrying this T cell receptor beta chain showed up many times. Its target is unknown. This sample stems from a study of T cell repertoires in cytomegalovirus infection. Study-level information: It can be stated that public TCR beta signatures indicated CMV infection as well as a matching HLA type. General study points: Cumulated frequencies of public TCR beta families served to identify carriers of CMV plus the relevant HLA. It was HLA-C-restricted CMV-specific TCR beta clonotypes that dominated the response ex vivo.

MiXCR, applied by TCRdb to the reads, yields one record per CDR3 protein. The sample consists of about 190,000 distinct CDR3 sequences, about a tenth of them appearing once. The length of the CDR3 is 15 residues. The V end lost 2 bases, the J end lost 0 bases, and 8 bases lay between the germline ends. Germline V gene data show CDR1 as SGHTA and CDR2 as FQGNSA. This clonotype was sampled from a human donor in good health (CMV status not recorded). Some clones in this sample may be carry-over from other donors' samples. V and J are TRBV7-2 and TRBJ1-5; D not resolved. Sequencing used PBMCs. The CDR3 protein is CASSLLAYSNQPQHF. The CDR3 nucleotides read TGTGCCAGCAGCTTATTGGCTTATAGCAATCAGCCCCAGCATTTT.